This TCR beta chain was recorded in a study of blood T cell repertoires in COVID-19. Study-level information: T cells, B-cell-depleted T cells, or PBMCs provided the cDNA or gDNA that served as material.

The repertoire was sequenced with immunoSEQ multiplex PCR; TCRdb's copy has only in-frame clones and lacks some. The sample carries fewer than 250,000 clones, over 75% recorded once. V dropped 6 bases and J dropped 5 bases, with 14 bases sitting between them. The CDR3 is 13 amino acids. Germline lookup yields CDR1 SGHNT and CDR2 YYREEE (reference sequence). This sequence joins TRBV5-4 and TRBJ1-2; D is unresolved. The TCR sequence derives from a man between 45 and 60 years old with COVID-19, enrolled during active disease. Input material: peripheral blood. In DNA form, the CDR3 reads TGTGCCAGCACCTATGGGCTTCGATATGGCTACACCTTC. Translation gives CASTYGLRYGYTF.